This T cell receptor (beta chain) is drawn from a study of neoadjuvant anti-PD-1 for oral cavity cancer. Looking at the study overall: Nivolumab at 3 mg/kg was mostly given biweekly, three to four doses, pre-surgery. Study outcomes and limitations: Post-treatment tumors with larger preexisting clones showed more shrinkage.

Here immunoSEQ multiplex PCR was the method, and the copy in TCRdb shows in-frame clones only, minus some. The repertoire holds 10,000 to 15,000 clones, around 53% seen once, with over 9% in the top ten. As for this clone: Its antigen remains unknown.

The junction had 11 bases not matched to a gene; V was cut back by 0 bases and J by 1 base. This CDR3 spans 18 amino acids. CDR1 SQVTM and CDR2 ANQGSEA come from the germline V gene. The sequence was collected from a person aged 35-79 years with oral cavity squamous cell carcinoma. Material: tumor tissue, obtained before nivolumab (anti-PD-1) treatment. This chain joins TRBV29-1 and TRBJ2-1, with TRBD2 identical over 8 bases. The CDR3 region is CSVEDQRISGMSYNEQFF. The DNA of the CDR3 is TGCAGCGTTGAAGATCAGCGTATTAGCGGGATGTCCTACAATGAGCAGTTCTTC.